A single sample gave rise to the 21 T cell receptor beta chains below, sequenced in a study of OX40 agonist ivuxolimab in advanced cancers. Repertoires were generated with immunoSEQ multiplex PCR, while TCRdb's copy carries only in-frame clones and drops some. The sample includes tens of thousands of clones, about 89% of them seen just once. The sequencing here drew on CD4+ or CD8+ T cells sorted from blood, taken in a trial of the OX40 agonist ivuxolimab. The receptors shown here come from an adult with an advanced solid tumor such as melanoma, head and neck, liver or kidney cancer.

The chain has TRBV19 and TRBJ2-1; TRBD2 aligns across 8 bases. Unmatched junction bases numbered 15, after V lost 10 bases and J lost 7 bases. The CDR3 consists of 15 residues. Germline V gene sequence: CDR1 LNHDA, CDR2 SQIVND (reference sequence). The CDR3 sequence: CATLSWREAGNEQFF. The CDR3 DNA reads TGTGCCACCCTCTCTTGGCGGGAGGCCGGAAATGAGCAGTTCTTC. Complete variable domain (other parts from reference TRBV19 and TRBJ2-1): DGGITQSPKYLFRKEGQNVTLSCEQNLNHDAMYWYRQDPGQGLRLIYYSQIVNDFQKGDIAEGYSVSREKKESFPLTVTSAQKNPTAFYLCATLSWREAGNEQFFGPGTRLTVL.

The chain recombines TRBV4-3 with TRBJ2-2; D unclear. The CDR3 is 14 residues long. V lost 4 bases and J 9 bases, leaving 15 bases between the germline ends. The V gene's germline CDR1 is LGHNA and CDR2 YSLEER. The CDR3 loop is CASSPRLTIRELFF. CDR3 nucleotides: TGCGCCAGCAGCCCCCGCCTCACGATTAGGGAGCTGTTTTTT.

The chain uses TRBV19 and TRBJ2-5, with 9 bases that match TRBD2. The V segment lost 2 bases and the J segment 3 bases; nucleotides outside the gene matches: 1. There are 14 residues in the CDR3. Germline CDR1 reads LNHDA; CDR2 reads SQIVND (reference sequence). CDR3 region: CASSIPSGEETQYF. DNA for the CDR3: TGTGCCAGTAGTATACCTAGCGGGGAAGAGACCCAGTACTTC.

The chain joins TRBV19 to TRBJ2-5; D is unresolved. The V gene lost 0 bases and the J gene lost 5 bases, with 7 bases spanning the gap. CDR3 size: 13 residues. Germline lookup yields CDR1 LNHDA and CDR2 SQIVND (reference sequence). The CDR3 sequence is CASSIDIQETQYF. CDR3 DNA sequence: TGTGCCAGTAGTATAGACATTCAGGAGACCCAGTACTTC.

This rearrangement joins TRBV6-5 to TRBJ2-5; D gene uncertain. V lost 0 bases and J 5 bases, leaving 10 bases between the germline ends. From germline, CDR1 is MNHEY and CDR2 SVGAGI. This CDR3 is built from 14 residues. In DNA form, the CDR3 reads TGTGCCAGCAGTTACTCGGATCCCGGGGAGACCCAGTACTTC. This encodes CASSYSDPGETQYF.

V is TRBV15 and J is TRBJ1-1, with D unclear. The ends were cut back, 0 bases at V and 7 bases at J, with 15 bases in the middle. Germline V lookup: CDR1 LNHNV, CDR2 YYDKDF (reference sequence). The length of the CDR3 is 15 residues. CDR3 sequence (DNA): TGTGCCACCAGCAGAGATGAAGAAACGGCGATTGAAGCTTTCTTT. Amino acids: CATSRDEETAIEAFF.

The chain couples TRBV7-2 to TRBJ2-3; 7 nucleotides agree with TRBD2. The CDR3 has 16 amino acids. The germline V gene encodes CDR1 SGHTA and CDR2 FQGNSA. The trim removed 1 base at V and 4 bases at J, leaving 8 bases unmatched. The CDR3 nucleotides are TGTGCCAGCAGCTTAGTATCTCGCGGGAGCTCAGATACGCAGTATTTT. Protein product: CASSLVSRGSSDTQYF.

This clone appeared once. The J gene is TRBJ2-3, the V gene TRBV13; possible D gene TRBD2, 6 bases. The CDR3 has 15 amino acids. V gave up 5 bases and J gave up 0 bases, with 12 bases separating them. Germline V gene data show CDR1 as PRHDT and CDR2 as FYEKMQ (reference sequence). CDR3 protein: CASSVWSGSTDTQYF. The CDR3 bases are TGTGCCAGCAGCGTCTGGAGCGGGAGCACAGATACGCAGTATTTT.

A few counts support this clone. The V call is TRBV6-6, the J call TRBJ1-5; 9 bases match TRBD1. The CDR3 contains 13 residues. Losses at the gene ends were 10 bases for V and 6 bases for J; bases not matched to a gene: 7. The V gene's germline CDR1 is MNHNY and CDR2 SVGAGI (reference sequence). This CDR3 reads CATGTGRGQPQHF. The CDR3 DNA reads TGTGCCACCGGGACAGGGAGGGGTCAGCCCCAGCATTTT.

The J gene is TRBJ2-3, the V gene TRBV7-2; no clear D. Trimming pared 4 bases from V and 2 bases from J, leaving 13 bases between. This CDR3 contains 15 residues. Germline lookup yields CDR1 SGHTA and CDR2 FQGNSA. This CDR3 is CASSSDGSHTDTQYF. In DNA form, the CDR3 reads TGTGCCAGCAGCTCGGACGGTTCTCACACAGATACGCAGTATTTT.

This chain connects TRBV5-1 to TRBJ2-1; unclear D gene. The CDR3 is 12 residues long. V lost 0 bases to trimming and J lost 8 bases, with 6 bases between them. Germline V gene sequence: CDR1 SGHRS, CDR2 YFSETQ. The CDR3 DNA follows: TGCGCCAGCAGCTTGGTGGTCTATGAGCAGTTCTTC. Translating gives CASSLVVYEQFF.

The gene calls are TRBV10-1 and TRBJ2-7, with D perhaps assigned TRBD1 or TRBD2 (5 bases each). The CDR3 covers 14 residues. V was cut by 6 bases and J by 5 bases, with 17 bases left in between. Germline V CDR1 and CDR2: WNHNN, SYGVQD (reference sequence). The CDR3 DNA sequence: TGCGCCAGCAGCCAAACTGGGGGAGAGAACGAGCAGTACTTC. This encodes CASSQTGGENEQYF.

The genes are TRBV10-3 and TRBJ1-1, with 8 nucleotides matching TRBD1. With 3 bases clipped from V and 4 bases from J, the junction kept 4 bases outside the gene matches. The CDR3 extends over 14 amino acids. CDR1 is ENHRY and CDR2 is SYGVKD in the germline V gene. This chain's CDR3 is CAISDGQGSTEAFF. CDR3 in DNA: TGTGCCATCAGTGATGGACAGGGTAGCACTGAAGCTTTCTTT.

In DNA, the CDR3 is TGTGCCAGCACCAGGGGCCCGAATGAAAAACTGTTTTTT. This codes for CASTRGPNEKLFF. The rearrangement uses TRBV2 and TRBJ1-4; TRBD1 might be the D (6 bases). Trimming took off 7 bases at V and 5 bases at J, with 11 bases between the two ends. CDR3 length: 13 amino acids. Germline lookup yields CDR1 SNHLY and CDR2 FYNNEI.

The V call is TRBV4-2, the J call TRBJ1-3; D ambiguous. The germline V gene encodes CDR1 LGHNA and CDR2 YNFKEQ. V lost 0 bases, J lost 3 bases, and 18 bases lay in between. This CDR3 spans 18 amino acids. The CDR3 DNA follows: TGTGCCAGCAGCCAAGAAATCGAGCAATACAATATTGGAAACACCATATATTTT. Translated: CASSQEIEQYNIGNTIYF.

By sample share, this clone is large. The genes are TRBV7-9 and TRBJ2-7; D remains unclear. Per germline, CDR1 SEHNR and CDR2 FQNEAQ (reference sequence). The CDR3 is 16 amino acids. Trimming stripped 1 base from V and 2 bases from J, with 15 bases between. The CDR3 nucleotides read TGTGCCAGCAGCTTAGAGCAGACGAGTCGACCCTACGAGCAGTACTTC. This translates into CASSLEQTSRPYEQYF. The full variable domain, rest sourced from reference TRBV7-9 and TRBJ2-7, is DTGVSQNPRHKITKRGQNVTFRCDPISEHNRLYWYRQTLGQGPEFLTYFQNEAQLEKSRLLSDRFSAERPKGSFSTLEIQRTEQGDSAMYLCASSLEQTSRPYEQYFGPGTRLTVT.

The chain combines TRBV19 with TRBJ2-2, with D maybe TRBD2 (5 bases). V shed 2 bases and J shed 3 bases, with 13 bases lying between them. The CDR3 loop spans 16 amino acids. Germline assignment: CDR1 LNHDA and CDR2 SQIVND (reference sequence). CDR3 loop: CASSIRDSVYTGELFF. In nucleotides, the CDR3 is TGTGCCAGTAGTATAAGGGATAGCGTTTACACCGGGGAGCTGTTTTTT.

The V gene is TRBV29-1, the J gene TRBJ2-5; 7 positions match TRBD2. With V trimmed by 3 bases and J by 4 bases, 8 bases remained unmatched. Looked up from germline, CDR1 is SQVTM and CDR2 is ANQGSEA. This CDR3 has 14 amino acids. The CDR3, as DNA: TGCAGCGTTGACCCGGACTGGGGGGGAGAGACCCAGTACTTC. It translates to CSVDPDWGGETQYF.

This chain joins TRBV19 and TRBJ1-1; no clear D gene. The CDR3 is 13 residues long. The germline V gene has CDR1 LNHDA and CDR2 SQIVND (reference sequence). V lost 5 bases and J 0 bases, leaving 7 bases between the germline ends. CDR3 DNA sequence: TGTGCCAGTAGTGCATGGTTGAACACTGAAGCTTTCTTT. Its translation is CASSAWLNTEAFF.

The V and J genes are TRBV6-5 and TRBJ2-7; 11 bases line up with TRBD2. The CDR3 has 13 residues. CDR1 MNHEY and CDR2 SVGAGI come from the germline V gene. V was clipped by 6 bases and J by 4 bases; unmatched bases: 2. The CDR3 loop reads CASRGLADYEQYF. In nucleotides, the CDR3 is TGTGCCAGCAGGGGACTAGCGGATTACGAGCAGTACTTC.

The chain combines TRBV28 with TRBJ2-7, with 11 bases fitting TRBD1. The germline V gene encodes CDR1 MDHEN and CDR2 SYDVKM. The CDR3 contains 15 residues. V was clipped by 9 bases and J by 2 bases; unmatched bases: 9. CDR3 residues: CASSGTGGSTYEQYF. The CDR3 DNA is TGTGCCAGTTCCGGGACAGGGGGATCCACCTACGAGCAGTACTTC.